This entry lists 2 T cell receptor beta chains sequenced from one sample in a study of shared clonotypes between healthy human individuals. Profiling relied on immunoSEQ multiplex PCR, and the TCRdb table lists in-frame clones only, not all of them. The table includes 2.3 million or so clones, more than 80% detected once. Input material: naive CD4+ T cells from PBMCs. The subset: CD45RA+ positively selected. The origin of the receptors is a man aged 18 to 30 in good health. Some clones in this sample may be carry-over from other donors' samples.

This clone has more than one count but fewer than ten. Within the sample, other DNA sequences also encode this same CDR3. The V and J genes are TRBV28 and TRBJ1-1; D gene ambiguous. Deletions cut 2 bases from V and 5 bases from J, with 6 bases between. CDR3 length: 12 amino acids. The V gene's germline CDR1 is MDHEN and CDR2 SYDVKM. CDR3 in DNA: TGTGCCAGCAGTTTAGTAGGGACTGAAGCTTTCTTT. It is translated as CASSLVGTEAFF.

The chain combines TRBV5-3 with TRBJ1-5; unclear D gene. TRBV5-3 qualifies as an ORF whose function is uncertain. With 0 bases removed from V and 0 bases from J, the gap between germline ends came to 16 bases. The CDR3 runs to 18 residues. CDR3 in amino acids: CARSLAQLPLYSNQPQHF. CDR3 nucleotides: TGTGCCAGAAGCTTGGCACAGCTACCTTTATATAGCAATCAGCCCCAGCATTTT.